Presented here are 10 T cell receptor beta chains from one specimen sequenced in a study of T cell repertoires in cytomegalovirus infection. In TCRdb, the reads were re-called with MiXCR into one record per CDR3 protein. In the table there are 250,000 to 300,000 distinct CDR3 sequences, less than 25% of which are singletons. No antigen is known for these receptors. The sample was cultured PBMCs, taken from culture after CMV antigen stimulation. The receptors stem from a human donor in good health (CMV status not recorded). Some clones in this sample may be carry-over from other donors' samples.

J is TRBJ2-5 and V is TRBV10-3; the D gene is possibly TRBD1 (6 bases). CDR1 ENHRY and CDR2 SYGVKD come from the germline V gene. V lost 6 bases and J 4 bases, leaving 12 bases between the germline ends. This CDR3 spans 13 amino acids. The DNA for the CDR3 is TGTGCCATCAGCATCAGGGGTCTAGAGACCCAGTACTTC. Its translation: CAISIRGLETQYF.

This clonotype was recorded once. V gene TRBV23-1 combines with J gene TRBJ2-1; the match to TRBD2 covers 8 bases. TRBV23-1 is treated as an ORF (open reading frame) with a function not yet certain. This CDR3 region has 16 residues. V was clipped by 1 base and J by 8 bases; unmatched bases: 10. The CDR3 protein is CASSQWEAGEKDEQFF. In DNA, the CDR3 is TGCGCCAGCAGTCAATGGGAAGCGGGAGAAAAGGATGAGCAGTTCTTC.

The sample holds many counts of this clonotype. CDR3 amino acids: CASSSPPGTSGRYNEQFF. DNA of the CDR3: TGTGCCAGCAGCAGTCCACCTGGGACTAGCGGGAGATACAATGAGCAGTTCTTC. V is TRBV7-2 and J is TRBJ2-1, with 14 bases identical to TRBD2. The CDR3 has 18 amino acids. Germline V gives CDR1 SGHTA, CDR2 FQGNSA. J gave up 4 bases and V 5 bases, and 10 bases lay outside the gene matches.

This clonotype showed up many times. The chain employs TRBV7-9 and TRBJ1-1; D remains ambiguous. Between the trimmed V and J ends, which lost 2 bases and 1 base, there was a span of 11 bases. CDR3 length: 15 residues. Germline lookup yields CDR1 SEHNR and CDR2 FQNEAQ (reference sequence). The DNA of the CDR3 is TGTGCCAGCAGCTTAAATCGGTTGGGGAACACTGAAGCTTTCTTT. Its protein product is CASSLNRLGNTEAFF. The whole variable domain, remainder taken from reference TRBV7-9 and TRBJ1-1, is DTGVSQNPRHKITKRGQNVTFRCDPISEHNRLYWYRQTLGQGPEFLTYFQNEAQLEKSRLLSDRFSAERPKGSFSTLEIQRTEQGDSAMYLCASSLNRLGNTEAFFGQGTRLTVV.

This clonotype was detected a few times. The gene calls are TRBV5-4 and TRBJ2-1, with TRBD2 matching 9 bases. The junction had 7 bases not matched to a gene; V was cut back by 2 bases and J by 7 bases. Germline V gene data show CDR1 as SGHNT and CDR2 as YYREEE (reference sequence). The CDR3 has 15 amino acids. This CDR3 is CASSLISGSLNEQFF. The CDR3 DNA is TGTGCCAGCAGCTTAATTAGCGGGAGTCTTAATGAGCAGTTCTTC.

This chain links TRBV23-1 with TRBJ2-5; TRBD1 might be the D (6 bases). TRBV23-1 falls under the ORF class, with uncertain function. Trimming took 0 bases from V and 5 from J, leaving 16 bases between them. The CDR3 spans 16 residues. The CDR3 loop is CASSQSRKGVRETQYF. The CDR3 DNA is TGCGCCAGCAGTCAATCTCGAAAGGGGGTTCGGGAGACCCAGTACTTC.

The chain couples TRBV19 to TRBJ1-5; no clear D gene. The V gene's germline CDR1 is LNHDA and CDR2 SQIVND (reference sequence). V was pared by 6 bases and J by 2 bases, with 11 bases between. This CDR3 region has 14 residues. The CDR3 here is CASRVRRGNQPQHF. CDR3 DNA: TGTGCCAGTAGGGTTCGACGGGGCAATCAGCCCCAGCATTTT.

The genes are TRBV11-2 and TRBJ2-7; TRBD2 might be the D (5 bases). The CDR3 loop spans 17 amino acids. Trimming stripped 5 bases from V and 2 bases from J, with 22 bases between. Germline assignment: CDR1 SGHAT and CDR2 FQNNGV. CDR3 coding DNA: TGTGCCAGCAGCCCCTCTGGAGGCAGCCGGATTACCTACGAGCAGTACTTC. It yields the protein CASSPSGGSRITYEQYF.

This clonotype was detected ten times or more. The V gene is TRBV6-2 or TRBV6-3, the J gene TRBJ2-1, with D possibly TRBD1 on 6 matching bases. Germline lookup yields CDR1 MNHEY and CDR2 SVGEGT. This CDR3 comprises 14 residues. The V end lost 8 bases, the J end lost 4 bases, and 15 bases lay between the germline ends. Here the CDR3 reads CASVRDITYNEQFF. The DNA for the CDR3 is TGTGCCAGCGTTCGGGACATAACTTACAATGAGCAGTTCTTC.

This clonotype was observed a single time. V gene TRBV7-4 combines with J gene TRBJ2-5; 9 nucleotides agree with TRBD1. Germline CDR1 reads SGHVT; CDR2 reads SQSDAQ. The CDR3 is made up of 14 amino acids. J gave up 5 bases and V 8 bases, and 9 bases lay outside the gene matches. The CDR3 bases are TGTGCCAGCGCGACAGGGGGGGCCGGGGAGACCCAGTACTTC. Translating gives CASATGGAGETQYF.